This TCR beta chain was identified during a study of blood T cell repertoires in COVID-19. Study overall: Samples representing acute and convalescent COVID-19 were sourced from the United States, Italy and Spain.

Seattle's enrolled individuals joined amid active infection and were then monitored longitudinally. V lost 4 bases to trimming and J lost 7 bases; unmatched junction nucleotides: 7. The germline CDR1 and CDR2 sequences are SGDLS and YYNGEE. The CDR3 is 14 residues long. TCRdb keeps only in-frame clones here, not all; method: immunoSEQ multiplex PCR. The sample shows approximately 500,000 clones, about 89% of them seen only once. Input material: peripheral blood. The receptor was derived from a woman between 50 and 59 years old with COVID-19, enrolled during active disease. This chain links TRBV9 with TRBJ1-1; 10 bases are a match to TRBD1. CDR3 nucleotide sequence: TGTGCCAGCAGCCCTGACAGGGGGCGGGATGAAGCTTTCTTT. Protein: CASSPDRGRDEAFF.